This TCR beta chain was documented in a study of blood T cell repertoires in COVID-19. The wider study: From the United States, Italy and Spain came samples of acute and convalescent COVID-19.

Authors' methods: Amplification with reference gene primers provided the estimates of nucleated cell counts. This table comes from immunoSEQ multiplex PCR, and its TCRdb copy is limited to in-frame clones, with some not included. Clone size and V and J calls were adopted from that table, with D and trimming inferred from the DNA. The data show 150,000 to 200,000 clones, 84% seen once. Participants, about 18 to 90 years old, spanned under 25 US areas. Cohorts were based on clinical histories the participants reported. Material for sequencing was PBMCs or T cells enriched from blood (not recorded which). The TCR was taken from a man between 40 and 49 years old who had recovered from COVID-19.

CDR3 in amino acids: CAISESIFRVNNQPQHF. CDR3 DNA: TGTGCCATCAGTGAGTCGATATTCAGGGTAAATAATCAGCCCCAGCATTTT. This chain uses TRBV10-3 with TRBJ1-5, with D possibly matching TRBD1 (5 bases). V lost 0 bases and J 4 bases, leaving 16 bases between the germline ends. CDR1 ENHRY and CDR2 SYGVKD come from the germline V gene. The CDR3 has 17 residues.